This TCR beta chain originates from a study of immune evolution from preneoplasia to lung adenocarcinoma. Trimming at V came to 7 bases and at J to 4 bases, leaving 12 bases not matched to a gene. CDR3 length: 16 residues. Germline CDR1 LGHNT, CDR2 FRNRAP. Study-level results: Later-stage lesions seemingly showed higher T cell density and diversity than normal lung.

Repertoires were generated with immunoSEQ multiplex PCR, while TCRdb's copy carries only in-frame clones and drops some. There are a few thousand clones in the sample; 79% occur only once, and more than 25% lies in the top ten. Patients had resection in Japan or China between the mid-2010s and the late 2010s. Macro-dissection enriched premalignant or tumor cells before nucleic acid extraction. Regarding this clone: Its antigen remains unknown.

Sequences were obtained from FFPE invasive lung adenocarcinoma tissue. This TCR came from a person aged 35 to 65 with lung adenocarcinoma. Some clones in this sample may be carry-over from other donors' samples. J is TRBJ2-5 and V is TRBV12-5; 10 bases agree with TRBD1. CDR3 sequence (DNA): TGTGCTAGTGTCGGCGGGGCCGGGACAGGGGTAGAGACCCAGTACTTC. Its translation: CASVGGAGTGVETQYF.